These 14 T cell receptor beta chains were sequenced from one sample in a study of OX40 agonist ivuxolimab in advanced cancers. Clones were sequenced by immunoSEQ multiplex PCR, and TCRdb holds only the in-frame ones, with some missing. The sample records 60,000 or so clones, 89% being singletons. Sample: CD4+ or CD8+ T cells sorted from blood, taken in a trial of the OX40 agonist ivuxolimab. The receptors were gathered from an adult with an advanced solid tumor such as melanoma, head and neck, liver or kidney cancer.

The V gene is TRBV19, the J gene TRBJ2-7; TRBD1 agrees at 10 bases. The CDR3 spans 14 residues. CDR1 and CDR2 from the germline V gene are LNHDA and SQIVND (reference sequence). The junction had 7 bases not matched to a gene; V was cut back by 8 bases and J by 3 bases. The CDR3 coding sequence is TGTGCCAGTGGGTTGGGACAGGGGAACTACGAGCAGTACTTC. This translates into CASGLGQGNYEQYF.

J is TRBJ1-1 and V is TRBV5-4; TRBD1 might be the D (5 bases). Trimming took 0 bases from V and 11 from J, leaving 14 bases between them. Per germline, CDR1 SGHNT and CDR2 YYREEE (reference sequence). The CDR3 is made up of 13 amino acids. For the CDR3, the DNA is TGTGCCAGCAGCTTGGGGCCGGGGGGATGGGCTTTCTTT. It is translated as CASSLGPGGWAFF.

The chain couples TRBV5-1 to TRBJ2-7, with D tentatively TRBD1 (6 bases). Germline CDR1 SGHRS, CDR2 YFSETQ. CDR3 length: 17 residues. The V and J ends lost 0 bases and 5 bases respectively, with 21 bases between them. CDR3 sequence reads: CASSLDHTGLGWNEQYF. The CDR3 nucleotides are TGCGCCAGCAGCTTGGACCACACAGGGTTGGGATGGAACGAGCAGTACTTC.

The V gene is TRBV5-6, the J gene TRBJ1-6, with D possibly TRBD1 on 5 matching bases. This CDR3 is 14 amino acids long. Germline V CDR1 and CDR2: SGHDT, YYEEEE. Trimming pared 0 bases from V and 9 bases from J, leaving 10 bases between. As DNA, the CDR3 is TGTGCCAGCAGCTTGGATCTTACAGGTTCACCCCTCCACTTT. The encoded protein is CASSLDLTGSPLHF. Complete variable domain (other parts from reference TRBV5-6 and TRBJ1-6): DAGVTQSPTHLIKTRGQQVTLRCSPKSGHDTVSWYQQALGQGPQFIFQYYEEEERQRGNFPDRFSGHQFPNYSSELNVNALLLGDSALYLCASSLDLTGSPLHFGNGTRLTVT.

This rearrangement joins TRBV6-1 to TRBJ1-4, with D perhaps TRBD1 (6 bases). This CDR3 is 15 amino acids long. V lost 2 bases and J lost 8, with 15 bases in between. Germline V gene sequence: CDR1 MNHNS, CDR2 SASEGT. CDR3: CASSEYWGLGEKLFF. The CDR3, as DNA: TGTGCCAGCAGTGAATATTGGGGGCTCGGCGAAAAACTGTTTTTT.

This rearrangement joins TRBV27 to TRBJ2-7, with unresolved D. Germline CDR1 and CDR2: MNHEY and SMNVEV (reference sequence). Trimming took off 6 bases at V and 2 bases at J, with 17 bases between the two ends. This CDR3 is 15 amino acids long. DNA for the CDR3: TGTGCCAGCAGACCCCTCCCTGCCAGAGCCTACGAGCAGTACTTC. This gives the protein CASRPLPARAYEQYF.

This chain's CDR3 is CASSDLLQGWGTNTGELFF. DNA for the CDR3: TGCGCCAGCAGCGACCTACTACAGGGATGGGGCACAAACACCGGGGAGCTGTTTTTT. This rearrangement joins TRBV5-1 to TRBJ2-2, with TRBD1 as a possible D gene (6 bases). Germline loops: CDR1 SGHRS, CDR2 YFSETQ. The CDR3 is 19 amino acids. Trimming shortened V by 4 bases and J by 2 bases, and 24 bases separated the two germline ends.

The chain employs TRBV7-6 and TRBJ1-4; 7 bases are shared with TRBD1. The CDR3 sequence is 12 residues long. Per the germline V gene, CDR1 is SGHVS and CDR2 is FNYEAQ. Trimming removed 5 bases from V and 10 bases from J; junction bases left unmatched: 4. Written as DNA, the CDR3 is TGTGCCAGCAGCCCCACAGGGGTAAAACTGTTTTTT. It translates to CASSPTGVKLFF. Using reference TRBV7-6 and TRBJ1-4 for the parts outside the CDR3, the full variable domain is GAGVSQSPRYKVTKRGQDVALRCDPISGHVSLYWYRQALGQGPEFLTYFNYEAQQDKSGLPNDRFSAERPEGSISTLTIQRTEQRDSAMYRCASSPTGVKLFFGSGTQLSVL.

CDR3 sequence reads: CASSQITDTQYF. CDR3 nucleotide sequence: TGTGCCAGCAGCCAAATCACAGATACGCAGTATTTT. V is TRBV7-9 and J is TRBJ2-3, with D unresolved. With 5 bases removed from V and 2 bases from J, the gap between germline ends came to 5 bases. CDR1 is SEHNR and CDR2 is FQNEAQ in the germline V gene (reference sequence). The CDR3 is 12 residues long.

The CDR3 bases are TGCGCCAGCAGCAGCAGGACAGGGGTAAACACCATATATTTT. This encodes CASSSRTGVNTIYF. The rearrangement links TRBV5-1 to TRBJ1-3, with 9 bases that match TRBD1. V trimming: 4 bases; J trimming: 6 bases; junction bases outside the gene matches: 5. This CDR3 has 14 residues. Germline V gives CDR1 SGHRS, CDR2 YFSETQ.

The chain combines TRBV7-9 with TRBJ2-7; D is unclear. Trimming pared 1 base from V and 6 bases from J, leaving 16 bases between. The germline gives CDR1 SEHNR, CDR2 FQNEAQ (reference sequence). The CDR3 has 15 amino acids. CDR3 sequence reads: CASSLGHNLGIEQYF. The DNA for the CDR3 is TGTGCCAGCAGCTTAGGACATAATCTGGGCATCGAGCAGTACTTC.

The CDR3 region is CASSFGLAGYNEQFF. CDR3 nucleotides: TGTGCCAGCAGCTTTGGACTAGCGGGATACAATGAGCAGTTCTTC. This chain uses TRBV5-8 with TRBJ2-1, with TRBD2 matching over 12 bases. V dropped 2 bases and J dropped 4; count of bases not matched to a gene: 1. This CDR3 contains 15 residues. Looked up from germline, CDR1 is SGHTS and CDR2 is YDEGEE.

The genes are TRBV27 and TRBJ1-2; TRBD1 might be the D (5 bases). The germline V gene has CDR1 MNHEY and CDR2 SMNVEV (reference sequence). V dropped 0 bases and J dropped 3 bases, with 11 bases sitting between them. The CDR3 runs to 15 residues. In DNA form, the CDR3 reads TGTGCCAGCAGTTTATCGATCCGGGGGTACTATGGCTACACCTTC. Encoded protein: CASSLSIRGYYGYTF.

The DNA of the CDR3 is TGCGCCAGCAGCTCCTACAGGAACACCGGGGAGCTGTTTTTT. Translated, it gives CASSSYRNTGELFF. This sequence joins TRBV5-1 and TRBJ2-2; D is unresolved. V lost 3 bases and J lost 1, with 7 bases in between. The CDR3 runs to 14 residues. Germline V gene lookup returns CDR1 SGHRS and CDR2 YFSETQ. Combining the CDR3 with reference TRBV5-1 and TRBJ2-2 gives the whole variable domain KAGVTQTPRYLIKTRGQQVTLSCSPISGHRSVSWYQQTPGQGLQFLFEYFSETQRNKGNFPGRFSGRQFSNSRSEMNVSTLELGDSALYLCASSSYRNTGELFFGEGSRLTVL.